The source of this T cell receptor (beta chain) is a study of cytomegalovirus exposure and HLA in healthy donors. Study overall: A subsequent analysis stated that the 90 to 150 validation repertoires were run on the same platform as the 650 to 850 first-cohort repertoires.

The CDR3 has 14 amino acids. CDR1 MGHDK and CDR2 SYGVNS come from the germline V gene. The V end lost 3 bases, the J end lost 0 bases, and 8 bases lay between the germline ends. The repertoire was sequenced with immunoSEQ multiplex PCR; TCRdb's copy has only in-frame clones and lacks some. The repertoire has about 150,000 clones, approximately 84% of them found once; the top ten carry about 32%. Comments on this clone: The antigen is undetermined.

Overall study results and limits: One later analysis, an examination of the roughly 130 validation repertoires, found that first-cohort TCR clusters tended to co-occur in them. Most TCR sequences showed up rarely, but some public TCRs showed up in many donors.

The V call is TRBV25-1, the J call TRBJ2-5; the D gene is possibly TRBD1 (5 bases). The TCR comes from a man aged 25 to 40 in good health and CMV-seropositive. The specimen was PBMCs. The CDR3 loop is CASSDPGNQETQYF. The DNA of the CDR3 is TGTGCCAGCAGTGACCCAGGGAACCAAGAGACCCAGTACTTC.